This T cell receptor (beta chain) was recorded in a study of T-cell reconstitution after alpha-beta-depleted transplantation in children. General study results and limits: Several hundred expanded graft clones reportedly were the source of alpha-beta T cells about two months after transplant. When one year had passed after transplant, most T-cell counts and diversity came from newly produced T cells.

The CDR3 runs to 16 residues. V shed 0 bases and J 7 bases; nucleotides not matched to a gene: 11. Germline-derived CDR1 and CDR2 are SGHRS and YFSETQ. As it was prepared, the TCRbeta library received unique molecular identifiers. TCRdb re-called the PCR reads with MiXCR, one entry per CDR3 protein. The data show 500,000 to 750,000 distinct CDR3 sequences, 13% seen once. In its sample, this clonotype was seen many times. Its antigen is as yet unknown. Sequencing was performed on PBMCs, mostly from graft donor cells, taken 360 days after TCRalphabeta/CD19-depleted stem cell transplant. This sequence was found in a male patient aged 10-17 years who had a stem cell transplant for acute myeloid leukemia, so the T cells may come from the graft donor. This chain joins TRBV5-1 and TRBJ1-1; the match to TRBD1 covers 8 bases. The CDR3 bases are TGCGCCAGCAGCTTGGGGGACAGGAGGCCAACCCTTGAAGCTTTCTTT. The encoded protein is CASSLGDRRPTLEAFF.